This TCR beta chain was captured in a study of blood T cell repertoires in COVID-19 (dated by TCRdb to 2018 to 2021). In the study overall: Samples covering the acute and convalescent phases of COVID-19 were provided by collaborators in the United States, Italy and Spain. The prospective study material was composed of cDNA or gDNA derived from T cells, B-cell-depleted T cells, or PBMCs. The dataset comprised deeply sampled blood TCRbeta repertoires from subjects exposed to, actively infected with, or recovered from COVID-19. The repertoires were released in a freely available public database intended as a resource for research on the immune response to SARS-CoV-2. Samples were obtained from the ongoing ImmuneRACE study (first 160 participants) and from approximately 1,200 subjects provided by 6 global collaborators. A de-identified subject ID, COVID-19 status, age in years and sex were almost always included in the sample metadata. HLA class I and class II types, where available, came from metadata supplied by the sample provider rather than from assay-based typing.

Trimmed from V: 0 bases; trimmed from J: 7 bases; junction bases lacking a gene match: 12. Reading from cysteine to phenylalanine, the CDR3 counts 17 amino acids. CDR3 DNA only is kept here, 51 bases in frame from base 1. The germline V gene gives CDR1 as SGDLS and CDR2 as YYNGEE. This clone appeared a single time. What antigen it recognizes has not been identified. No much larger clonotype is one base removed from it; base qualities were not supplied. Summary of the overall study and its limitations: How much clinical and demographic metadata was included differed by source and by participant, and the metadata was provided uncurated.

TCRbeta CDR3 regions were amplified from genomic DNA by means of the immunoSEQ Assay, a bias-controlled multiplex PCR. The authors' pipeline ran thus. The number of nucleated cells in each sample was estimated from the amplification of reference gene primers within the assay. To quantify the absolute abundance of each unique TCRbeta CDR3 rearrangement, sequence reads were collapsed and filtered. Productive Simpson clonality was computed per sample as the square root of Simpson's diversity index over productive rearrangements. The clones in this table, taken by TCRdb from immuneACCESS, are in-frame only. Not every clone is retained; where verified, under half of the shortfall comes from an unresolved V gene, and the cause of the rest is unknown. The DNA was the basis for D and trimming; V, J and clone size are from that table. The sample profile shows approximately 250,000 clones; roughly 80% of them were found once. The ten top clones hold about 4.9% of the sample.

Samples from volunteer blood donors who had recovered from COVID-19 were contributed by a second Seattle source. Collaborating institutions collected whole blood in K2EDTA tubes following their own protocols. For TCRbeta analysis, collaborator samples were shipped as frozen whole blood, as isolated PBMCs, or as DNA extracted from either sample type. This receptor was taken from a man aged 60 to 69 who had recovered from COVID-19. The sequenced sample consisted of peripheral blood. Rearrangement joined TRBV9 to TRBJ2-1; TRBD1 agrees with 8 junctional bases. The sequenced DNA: TGTGCCAGCAGCGTAGCCCGGGACAGGCTACGGGGAAATGAGCAGTTCTTC. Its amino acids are CASSVARDRLRGNEQFF.